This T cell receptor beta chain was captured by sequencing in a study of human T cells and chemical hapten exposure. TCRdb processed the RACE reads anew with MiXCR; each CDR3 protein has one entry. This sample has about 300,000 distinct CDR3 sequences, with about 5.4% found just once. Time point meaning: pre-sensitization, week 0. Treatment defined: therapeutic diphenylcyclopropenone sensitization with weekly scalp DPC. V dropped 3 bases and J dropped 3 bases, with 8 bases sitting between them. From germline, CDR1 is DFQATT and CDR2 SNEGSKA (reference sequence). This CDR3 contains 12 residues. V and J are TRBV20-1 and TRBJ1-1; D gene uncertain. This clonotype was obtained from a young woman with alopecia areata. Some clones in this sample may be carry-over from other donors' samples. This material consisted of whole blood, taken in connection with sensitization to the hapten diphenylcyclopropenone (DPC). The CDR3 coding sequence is TGCAGTGCTAGGAAGGGAGACACTGAAGCTTTCTTT. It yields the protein CSARKGDTEAFF.